This T cell receptor (beta chain) was recovered during a study of Ad26.COV2.S vaccination and SARS-CoV-2 variants. The CDR3 covers 13 residues. Trimming took 6 bases from V and 15 from J; bases not matched to a gene: 14. Germline values: CDR1 SGHTA, CDR2 FQGNSA. Treatment specified: some 20 received Ad26.COV2.S at low or high dose, single or two shots; about 5 received placebo; per-sample allocation not given. Sampling was done on day 63 after the first vaccine or placebo injection. SARS-CoV-2 spike from the Wuhan strain was encoded by the vaccine, an Ad26 vector. With respect to this clone: Its antigen is not known.

The data were produced by immunoSEQ multiplex PCR, yet TCRdb's version contains in-frame clones alone and is incomplete. The sample includes some 250,000 clones, around 87% of them seen just once. The study's findings and limits: Vaccine recipients and placebo recipients showed similar non-spike TCR breadth. It was vaccine recipients, not placebo recipients, who had the higher spike-specific TCR breadth.

The gene calls are TRBV7-2 and TRBJ2-1, with 7 positions matching TRBD1. This sample comprised peripheral blood, obtained in a trial of Ad26.COV2.S vaccine versus placebo. This clonotype originated in a person aged 18-60 years who received the Ad26.COV2.S COVID-19 vaccine or a placebo. The chain's CDR3 is CASSRQRGQKLFF. DNA for the CDR3: TGTGCCAGCAGTCGACAGAGGGGGCAGAAGCTGTTCTTC.